Listed below are T cell receptor beta chains from one sample, sequenced in a study of T cell responses to AZD1222 COVID-19 vaccine. Some clones are missing from TCRdb's copy, which holds only in-frame ones; the method was immunoSEQ multiplex PCR. The table lists 150,000 to 200,000 clones, approximately 90% of them singletons. The material sequenced was peripheral blood, taken on day 0 of AZD1222 vaccination. Every receptor here comes from an adult in good health. CDR3s include the opening cysteine and the closing phenylalanine or tryptophan.

j_call v_call cdr3_aa
TRBJ2-7 TRBV10-3 CAISESWMQYF
TRBJ1-5 TRBV25-1 CASSEKTGASNQPQHF
TRBJ1-1 TRBV27 CASSRDVQGPEAFF
TRBJ1-2 TRBV4-3 CASSDSYYGYTF
TRBJ2-7 TRBV6-2/TRBV6-3 CASSYNGPSYEQYF
TRBJ1-5 TRBV7-2 CASSLAPQGFGNQPQHF
TRBJ1-1 TRBV27 CASRMERQGARTEAFF
TRBJ2-2 TRBV5-8 CASSFLGTVAGELFF
TRBJ2-1 TRBV18 CASSPSNNEQFF
TRBJ2-1 TRBV2 CASLGSSGSYNEQFF
TRBJ2-5 TRBV24-1 CATSDSRTSGETQYF
TRBJ2-7 TRBV29-1 CSVEIWAGRYEQYF
TRBJ1-2 TRBV18 CASSPPGTGYGYTF